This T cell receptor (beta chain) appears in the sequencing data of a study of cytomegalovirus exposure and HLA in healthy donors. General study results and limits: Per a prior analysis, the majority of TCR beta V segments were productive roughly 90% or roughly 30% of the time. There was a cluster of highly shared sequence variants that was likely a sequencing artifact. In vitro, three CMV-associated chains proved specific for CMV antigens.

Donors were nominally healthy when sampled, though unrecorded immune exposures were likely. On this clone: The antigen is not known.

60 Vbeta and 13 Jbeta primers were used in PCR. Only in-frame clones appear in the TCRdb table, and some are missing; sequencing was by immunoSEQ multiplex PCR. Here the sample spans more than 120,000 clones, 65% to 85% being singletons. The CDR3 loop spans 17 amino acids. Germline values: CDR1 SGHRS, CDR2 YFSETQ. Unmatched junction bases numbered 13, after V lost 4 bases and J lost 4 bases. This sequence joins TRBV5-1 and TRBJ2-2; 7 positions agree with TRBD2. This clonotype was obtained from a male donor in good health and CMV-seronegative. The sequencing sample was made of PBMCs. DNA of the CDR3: TGCGCCAGCAGCCTACCCTCGGGGCGGGAGATCACCGGGGAGCTGTTTTTT. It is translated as CASSLPSGREITGELFF.